This T cell receptor beta chain was obtained from a study of cytomegalovirus exposure and HLA in healthy donors. With 60 Vbeta and 13 Jbeta primers, the PCR was carried out. Repertoires were generated with immunoSEQ multiplex PCR, while TCRdb's copy carries only in-frame clones and drops some. The sample consists of some 160,000 clones, over 75% of them appearing once. Trimming took off 9 bases at V and 7 bases at J, with 15 bases between the two ends. There are 12 residues in the CDR3. In germline, CDR1 is SEHNR, CDR2 FQNEAQ (reference sequence). The sample was PBMCs. This TCR was sampled from a woman aged 45-65 years in good health and CMV-seronegative. The genes are TRBV7-9 and TRBJ1-1, with TRBD1 as a possible D gene (6 bases). The CDR3 DNA sequence: TGTGCCAGTCAATCAACAGGGTATGAAGCTTTCTTT. It is translated as CASQSTGYEAFF.